The 9 T cell receptor beta chains in this list originate from one sample, sequenced in a study of blood T cell repertoires in COVID-19. Libraries were prepared by immunoSEQ multiplex PCR; TCRdb keeps only in-frame clonotypes and omits some of them. The sample has roughly 79,000 clones, approximately 86% seen once; the top ten hold 6% to 7%. Sequencing used peripheral blood. These receptors originate from a woman between 50 and 59 years old with acute or convalescent COVID-19.

V is TRBV18 and J is TRBJ2-5; 14 positions match TRBD2. The CDR3 covers 16 residues. Unmatched junction bases numbered 6, after V lost 6 bases and J lost 3 bases. Germline V CDR1 and CDR2: KGHSH, LQKENI. CDR3 protein: CASSPGLAGDKETQYF. The DNA of the CDR3 is TGTGCCAGCTCCCCGGGACTAGCGGGGGATAAAGAGACCCAGTACTTC.

V and J are TRBV4-3 and TRBJ2-3; TRBD1 matches at 7 bases. There are 17 residues in the CDR3. Per germline, CDR1 LGHNA and CDR2 YSLEER. Trimming at V came to 0 bases and at J to 3 bases, leaving 9 bases not matched to a gene. CDR3: CASSQEDGTVGTDTQYF. In DNA, the CDR3 is TGCGCCAGCAGCCAAGAGGATGGGACAGTTGGGACAGATACGCAGTATTTT.

V is TRBV6-1 and J is TRBJ2-2; D may be TRBD2 (5 bases). CDR3 length: 19 residues. The ends were cut back, 2 bases at V and 3 bases at J, with 22 bases in the middle. Germline lookup yields CDR1 MNHNS and CDR2 SASEGT. The CDR3 DNA follows: TGTGCCAGCAGTGAAATCCATAGGGCAGGTCGGGGTGACACCGGGGAGCTGTTTTTT. Translated, it gives CASSEIHRAGRGDTGELFF.

The CDR3 coding sequence is TGTGCCACCAGTGATGGGGGACATCGCGCGAACACCGGGGAGCTGTTTTTT. Amino acid sequence: CATSDGGHRANTGELFF. The V call is TRBV24-1, the J call TRBJ2-2, with D perhaps matching TRBD1 (6 bases). CDR3 length: 17 amino acids. Germline-derived CDR1 and CDR2 are KGHDR and SFDVKD. The V end was cut by 3 bases, the J end by 0 bases, with 13 bases between.

This clone was detected only a few times. The chain uses TRBV12-3 or TRBV12-4 and TRBJ1-2; D is unclear. The CDR3 spans 13 residues. V was shortened by 8 bases and J by 1 base, with 11 bases between the two germline ends. The CDR3 spells CASADGVNYGYTF. CDR3 coding DNA: TGTGCCAGCGCCGATGGAGTTAACTATGGCTACACCTTC.

The chain combines TRBV7-2 with TRBJ1-6; unclear D gene. This CDR3 contains 14 residues. Germline V gene lookup returns CDR1 SGHTA and CDR2 FQGNSA. Trimming pared 1 base from V and 5 bases from J, leaving 6 bases between. CDR3: CASSLDRNNSPLHF. For the CDR3, the DNA is TGTGCCAGCAGCTTAGACAGAAATAATTCACCCCTCCACTTT.

The chain couples TRBV5-1 to TRBJ2-3; possibly TRBD1 for D (6 bases). CDR3 size: 16 residues. Trimming left V 1 base short and J 1 base short, with 13 bases between. Germline V lookup: CDR1 SGHRS, CDR2 YFSETQ. As DNA, the CDR3 is TGCGCCAGCAGCTTGTCAGGGGCTGGTGGCACAGATACGCAGTATTTT. It encodes CASSLSGAGGTDTQYF.

The rearrangement uses TRBV6-5 and TRBJ1-5, with D perhaps matching TRBD1 (5 bases). The CDR3 runs 14 residues. V shed 6 bases and J shed 0 bases, with 9 bases lying between them. CDR1 is MNHEY and CDR2 is SVGAGI in the germline V gene. CDR3 sequence (DNA): TGTGCCAGCAGACCAGGGTATAGCAATCAGCCCCAGCATTTT. Its protein is CASRPGYSNQPQHF.

The rearrangement uses TRBV27 and TRBJ1-2; 12 nucleotides match TRBD1. V shed 2 bases and J 3 bases; nucleotides not matched to a gene: 10. CDR1 is MNHEY and CDR2 is SMNVEV in the germline V gene (reference sequence). The CDR3 covers 18 residues. The CDR3 DNA is TGTGCCAGCAGTTTAAGAGTCGGGACAGGGGGCGGGGACTATGGCTACACCTTC. This translates into CASSLRVGTGGGDYGYTF.